Sequencing of this T cell receptor (beta chain) was carried out in a study of early T cells in non-severe SARS-CoV-2 infection. Study-level background: Chains were not paired, and sequencing was done on bulk RNA from unsorted whole blood. Points from the study as a whole: A preference for anti-spike CD8 responses marked VDJdb matching, which missed private and CD4 specificities.

Germline assignment: CDR1 MDHEN and CDR2 SYDVKM. Trimming cost V 4 bases and J 1 base, with 13 bases left between them. This CDR3 contains 15 residues. This clonotype was detected many times. The antigen is undetermined. Each cDNA molecule carried a unique molecular identifier. A single record per CDR3 protein comes from TCRdb applying MiXCR to the 5' RACE reads. The data show approximately 50,000 distinct CDR3 sequences, 7% to 9% seen once. The source material was whole blood. The TCR was taken from an adult who was a healthcare worker with PCR-confirmed SARS-CoV-2 infection or an uninfected control (not recorded which). This sequence joins TRBV28 and TRBJ1-1; D call uncertain. The CDR3 DNA is TGTGCCAGCAGTTCCAGGAGAGACGGGAACACTGAAGCTTTCTTT. Protein sequence: CASSSRRDGNTEAFF.